This paragraph reports one T cell receptor beta chain. Its antigen is undetermined. These data are taken from a study of shared clonotypes between healthy human individuals. Broader study findings: Clonotype sharing among donors was thought likely to change with sequencing depth.

Profiled with immunoSEQ multiplex PCR; TCRdb holds only in-frame clones, not every one. In the table there are about 990,000 clones, about 84% of which are singletons. The CDR3 has 11 amino acids. CDR1 and CDR2 (germline): MDHEN, SYDVKM. The chain links TRBV28 to TRBJ2-3; D assignment may be TRBD1 or TRBD2 (6 bases each). The clonotype originates from a man aged 18 to 29 in good health. Some clones in this sample may be carry-over from other donors' samples. The specimen was memory CD4+ T cells from PBMCs. Specified subset: CD45RA-negative fraction. Written as DNA, the CDR3 is TGTAGGGTCGGGGGCGGAGATACGCAGTATTTT. This codes for CRVGGGDTQYF.